This TCR beta chain emerged from a study of CD8 T cells in Susac syndrome (dated by TCRdb to the late 2010s). About the full investigation: Repertoire sequencing was used to test whether CD8+ T cell activation and differentiation in Susac syndrome was antigen driven. The clonality of the CD8+ T cell repertoire was compared across approximately 11 healthy donors, roughly 14 Susac syndrome patients and around 16 multiple sclerosis patients. Broad study findings and their caveats: The TCR sequencing and HLA analysis was acknowledged to have included a relatively small number of individuals.

RNA was extracted using the RNeasy kit, and about 0.45 to 1 ug of the RNA was reverse transcribed with random hexamers. TCR beta CDR3 regions were amplified with the immunoSEQ multiplex PCR assay covering 54 Vbeta and 13 Jbeta segments. PCR amplification bias was corrected by using a synthetic template baseline for primer optimization and computational correction. The source study handled its data this way. Reads were annotated to V, D and J genes per IMGT and analyzed with immunoSEQ Analyzer, keeping only productive sequences. Clonality was calculated as one minus the Shannon entropy normalized by log2 of the number of productive unique sequences. For each patient and control, public and private clones were evaluated among the 100 most prevalent clones. A clone was defined as Susac-specific if it was absent from the healthy and MS cohorts, from 1052 published viral clones and from other ImmuneACCESS disease sequences. TCRdb reprocessing: public reads trimmed at Q25 with fastp, clones called with MiXCR, in-frame beta chains kept. When rows share a CDR3 protein, they turn into one entry using the most common DNA and genes. It is TCRdb's table, rather than the study itself, that gives the V and J calls and clone size. Counted in this sample were approximately 130,000 distinct CDR3 sequences; 91% of them appeared once. The ten largest clones add up to about 0.23% of the sample.

V loses 2 bases, J loses 4 bases, and the germline ends lie 9 bases apart. The CDR3, cysteine through phenylalanine, is 14 amino acids long. This entry keeps only the CDR3 DNA: 42 bases, framed from base 1. Of note for this clonotype: Its antigen target is currently unknown. No much larger clone is present one base from it, and per-base qualities are unavailable.

Peripheral blood CD8+ and CD4+ T cells from healthy donors, Susac syndrome patients and multiple sclerosis patients were profiled using high-throughput TCR beta sequencing. Treatment-naive patients with stable or active relapsing-remitting disease fulfilling revised McDonald criteria were used as multiple sclerosis controls. CD8+ TEMRA cells were enriched by FACS, while bulk CD8+ and CD4+ T cells were purified by magnetic negative isolation. Blood was collected in EDTA tubes and processed within 24 hours, with PBMCs isolated through density gradient centrifugation. PBMCs destined for TCR sequencing were cryopreserved in liquid nitrogen and later thawed in a 37 °C water bath. A purity of at least 90% was achieved for sorted or isolated CD4+, CD8+ and CD8+ TEMRA cells.

The TCR originated in a human donor with multiple sclerosis. Sequences were obtained from CD8+ T cells from PBMCs. This sequence uses TRBV12-3 or TRBV12-4 and TRBJ1-5; the D segment cannot be called with confidence. The DNA sequence is as follows: TGTGCCAGCAGTTTAACATCGGAAAATCAGCCCCAGCATTTT. The encoded protein is CASSLTSENQPQHF.